Each of the 18 T cell receptor beta chains below was sequenced from the same sample in a study of cytomegalovirus exposure and HLA in healthy donors. The PCR made use of 60 Vbeta and 13 Jbeta primers. Profiling relied on immunoSEQ multiplex PCR, and the TCRdb table lists in-frame clones only, not all of them. The sample lists around 140,000 clones; around four fifths were seen once. The sample was PBMCs. The source is a man aged 40-49 years in good health and CMV-seronegative.

The V and J genes are TRBV5-6 and TRBJ1-2, with D perhaps TRBD1 (5 bases). The germline V gene has CDR1 SGHDT and CDR2 YYEEEE. The CDR3 is made up of 13 amino acids. Trimming left V 1 base short and J 3 bases short, with 7 bases between. CDR3 protein: CASSLLQDYGYTF. DNA for the CDR3: TGTGCCAGCAGCTTGCTACAGGACTATGGCTACACCTTC.

This clone was seen just once. The V call is TRBV7-2, the J call TRBJ1-1; no firm D call. This CDR3 comprises 15 residues. The germline gives CDR1 SGHTA, CDR2 FQGNSA. V dropped 5 bases and J dropped 1 base, with 14 bases sitting between them. The CDR3 sequence is CASSPSWAENTEAFF. The CDR3 nucleotides read TGTGCCAGCAGCCCCAGTTGGGCAGAGAACACTGAAGCTTTCTTT.

This clone was recorded only once. The V and J genes are TRBV29-1 and TRBJ2-3, with D tentatively TRBD2 (6 bases). The CDR3 is 14 residues long. Trimming cost V 7 bases and J 0 bases, with 14 bases left between them. The V gene's germline CDR1 is SQVTM and CDR2 ANQGSEA. This CDR3 is CSATGVWSTDTQYF. The CDR3 coding sequence is TGCAGCGCAACGGGAGTATGGAGCACAGATACGCAGTATTTT.

The chain joins TRBV19 to TRBJ1-1; 7 positions match TRBD1. From germline, CDR1 is LNHDA and CDR2 SQIVND (reference sequence). The CDR3 runs to 13 residues. J was trimmed by 5 bases and V by 4 bases; bases with no gene match: 4. CDR3 protein: CASSTDRETEAFF. CDR3 sequence (DNA): TGTGCCAGTAGTACTGACAGGGAGACTGAAGCTTTCTTT.

This chain uses TRBV14 with TRBJ1-6; the D gene is possibly TRBD1 (6 bases). Trimming took 0 bases from V and 6 from J, leaving 12 bases between them. Per the germline V gene, CDR1 is SGHDN and CDR2 is FVKESK. The CDR3 totals 16 residues. The CDR3 DNA sequence: TGTGCCAGCAGCCAAGATCAGGGGCTAGGTAATTCACCCCTCCACTTT. Translation: CASSQDQGLGNSPLHF.

The V gene is TRBV13, the J gene TRBJ2-5, with D uncertain. The germline V and J ends were trimmed by 4 bases and 5 bases, with 11 bases remaining between them. This CDR3 contains 13 residues. Germline V gene lookup returns CDR1 PRHDT and CDR2 FYEKMQ (reference sequence). The CDR3 bases are TGTGCCAGCAGCTCCACAGTCATGGAGACCCAGTACTTC. It codes for CASSSTVMETQYF.

Points on this clone: Other DNA sequences of this sample code for an identical CDR3. This chain links TRBV27 with TRBJ1-5; weak D call: TRBD1 (5 bases). The germline V gene encodes CDR1 MNHEY and CDR2 SMNVEV (reference sequence). V was cut by 2 bases and J by 0 bases, with 5 bases left in between. This CDR3 has 14 amino acids. In DNA form, the CDR3 reads TGTGCCAGCAGTTTACAGGGTAGCAATCAGCCCCAGCATTTT. Its protein product is CASSLQGSNQPQHF.

V gene TRBV7-9 combines with J gene TRBJ2-1; perhaps TRBD2 as D (6 bases). This CDR3 contains 17 residues. From germline, CDR1 is SEHNR and CDR2 FQNEAQ (reference sequence). Trimming removed 4 bases from V and 0 bases from J, with 16 bases in between. The CDR3 loop is CASSYWSRDDSYNEQFF. CDR3 in DNA: TGTGCCAGCAGCTATTGGTCGCGGGACGACTCCTACAATGAGCAGTTCTTC.

This chain joins TRBV9 and TRBJ2-1; possible D gene TRBD1, 6 bases. Germline V gives CDR1 SGDLS, CDR2 YYNGEE. V shed 7 bases and J shed 9 bases, with 17 bases lying between them. This CDR3 comprises 13 residues. CDR3 coding DNA: TGTGCCAGCTCACTCAGGGGACCCGGTGAGCAGTTCTTC. Translated, it gives CASSLRGPGEQFF. Using reference TRBV9 and TRBJ2-1 for the parts outside the CDR3, the full variable domain is DSGVTQTPKHLITATGQRVTLRCSPRSGDLSVYWYQQSLDQGLQFLIQYYNGEERAKGNILERFSAQQFPDLHSELNLSSLELGDSALYFCASSLRGPGEQFFGPGTRLTVL.

The gene calls are TRBV5-7 and TRBJ2-5, with TRBD1 matching over 9 bases. TRBV5-7 is sorted into the ORF group, with uncertain function. The CDR3 has 16 residues. Trimming removed 2 bases from V and 5 bases from J; junction bases left unmatched: 10. CDR3 in amino acids: CASSFYWDRVGETQYF. The CDR3 DNA sequence: TGTGCCAGCAGCTTTTACTGGGACAGGGTGGGGGAGACCCAGTACTTC.

This rearrangement joins TRBV9 to TRBJ1-2, with a possible D match to TRBD1 (6 bases). This CDR3 contains 18 residues. Per the germline V gene, CDR1 is SGDLS and CDR2 is YYNGEE. V was trimmed by 5 bases and J by 2 bases, leaving 25 bases between them. The DNA for the CDR3 is TGTGCCAGCAGTGTAAACCCTACAGGGTTCCAAACGAACTATGGCTACACCTTC. This codes for CASSVNPTGFQTNYGYTF.

The gene calls are TRBV7-8 and TRBJ2-5; unclear D gene. This CDR3 comprises 13 residues. Trimming removed 3 bases from V and 5 bases from J, with 10 bases in between. CDR1 and CDR2 from the germline V gene are SGHVS and FQNEAQ. The CDR3 sequence is CASSFTAGETQYF. The CDR3 DNA reads TGTGCCAGCAGCTTCACAGCTGGGGAGACCCAGTACTTC.

The gene calls are TRBV14 and TRBJ1-1; 9 nucleotides align to TRBD1. In germline, CDR1 is SGHDN, CDR2 FVKESK. This CDR3 region has 17 residues. V was clipped by 4 bases and J by 0 bases; unmatched bases: 9. CDR3 sequence reads: CASSPLYTGGMNTEAFF. DNA for the CDR3: TGTGCCAGCAGCCCCCTCTACACAGGGGGCATGAACACTGAAGCTTTCTTT.

The genes are TRBV7-9 and TRBJ1-3; no definite D call. V dropped 1 base and J dropped 3 bases, with 4 bases sitting between them. Per the germline V gene, CDR1 is SEHNR and CDR2 is FQNEAQ (reference sequence). The CDR3 extends over 13 amino acids. The CDR3 DNA follows: TGTGCCAGCAGCTTAGTAGTTGGAAACACCATATATTTT. Its translation is CASSLVVGNTIYF.

This clone was seen only once. This chain connects TRBV15 to TRBJ1-1, with D possibly TRBD1 on 5 matching bases. Germline loops: CDR1 LNHNV, CDR2 YYDKDF (reference sequence). Deletions cut 5 bases from V and 2 bases from J, with 15 bases between. The CDR3 extends over 15 amino acids. The CDR3 region is CATSSETALNTEAFF. The CDR3, as DNA: TGTGCCACCAGCTCGGAGACAGCTCTAAACACTGAAGCTTTCTTT.

V is TRBV2 and J is TRBJ2-7; D gene uncertain. The CDR3 extends over 12 amino acids. Germline-derived CDR1 and CDR2 are SNHLY and FYNNEI. Trimming cost V 5 bases and J 0 bases, with 5 bases left between them. The DNA for the CDR3 is TGTGCCAGCAGTAAGAGCTCCTACGAGCAGTACTTC. Translated, it gives CASSKSSYEQYF.

V gene TRBV7-6 combines with J gene TRBJ2-1, with D perhaps TRBD2 (6 bases). Trimming shortened V by 4 bases and J by 6 bases, and 7 bases separated the two germline ends. CDR1 and CDR2 from the germline V gene are SGHVS and FNYEAQ. This CDR3 is built from 12 residues. The CDR3 here is CASSSTSNEQFF. CDR3 nucleotide sequence: TGTGCCAGCAGCTCGACTAGCAATGAGCAGTTCTTC.

The chain recombines TRBV11-2 with TRBJ2-7; the match to TRBD2 covers 7 bases. The V gene end was trimmed by 8 bases and the J gene end by 4 bases; junction bases not matched to a gene: 5. The germline V gene encodes CDR1 SGHAT and CDR2 FQNNGV. The CDR3 length is 12 residues. The CDR3 loop is CASGISGYEQYF. CDR3 nucleotide sequence: TGTGCCAGCGGCATTAGCGGGTACGAGCAGTACTTC. Filled out from reference TRBV11-2 and TRBJ2-7, the complete variable domain reads EAGVAQSPRYKIIEKRQSVAFWCNPISGHATLYWYQQILGQGPKLLIQFQNNGVVDDSQLPKDRFSAERLKGVDSTLKIQPAKLEDSAVYLCASGISGYEQYFGPGTRLTVT.